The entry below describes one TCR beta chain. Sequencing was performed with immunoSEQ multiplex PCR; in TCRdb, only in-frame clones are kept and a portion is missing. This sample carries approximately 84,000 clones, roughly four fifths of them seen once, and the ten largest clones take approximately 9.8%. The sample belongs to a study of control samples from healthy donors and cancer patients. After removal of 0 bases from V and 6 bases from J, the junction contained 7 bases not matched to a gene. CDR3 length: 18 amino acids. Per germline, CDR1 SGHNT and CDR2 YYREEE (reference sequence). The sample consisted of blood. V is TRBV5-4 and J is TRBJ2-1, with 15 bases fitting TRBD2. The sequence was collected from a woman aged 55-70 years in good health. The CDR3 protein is CASSLAGGLAGGSNEQFF. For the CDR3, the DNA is TGTGCCAGCAGCTTGGCCGGGGGACTAGCGGGGGGAAGCAATGAGCAGTTCTTC.